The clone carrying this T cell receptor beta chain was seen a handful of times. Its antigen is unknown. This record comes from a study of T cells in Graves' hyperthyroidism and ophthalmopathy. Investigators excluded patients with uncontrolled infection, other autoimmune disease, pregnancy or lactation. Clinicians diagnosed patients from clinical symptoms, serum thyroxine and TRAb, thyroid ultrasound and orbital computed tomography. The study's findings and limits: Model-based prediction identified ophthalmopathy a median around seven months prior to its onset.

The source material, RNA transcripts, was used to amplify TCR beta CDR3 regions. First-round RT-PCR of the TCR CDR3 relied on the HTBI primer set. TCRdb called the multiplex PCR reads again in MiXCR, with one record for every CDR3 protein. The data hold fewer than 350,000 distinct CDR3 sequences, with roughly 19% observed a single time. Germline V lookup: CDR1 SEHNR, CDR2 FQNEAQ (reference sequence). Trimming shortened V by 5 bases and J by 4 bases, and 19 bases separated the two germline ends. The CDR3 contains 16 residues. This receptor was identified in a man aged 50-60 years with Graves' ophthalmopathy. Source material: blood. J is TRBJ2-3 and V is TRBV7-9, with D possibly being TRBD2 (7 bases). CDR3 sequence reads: CASSDQMRGGADTQYF. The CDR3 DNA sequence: TGTGCCAGCAGCGATCAAATGCGAGGGGGGGCAGATACGCAGTATTTT. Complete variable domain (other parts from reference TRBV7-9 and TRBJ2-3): DTGVSQNPRHKITKRGQNVTFRCDPISEHNRLYWYRQTLGQGPEFLTYFQNEAQLEKSRLLSDRFSAERPKGSFSTLEIQRTEQGDSAMYLCASSDQMRGGADTQYFGPGTRLTVL.